These 2 T cell receptor beta chains originate from one sample sequenced in a study of T cells expressing NK-cell markers. TCRdb reprocessed the 5' RACE reads; each CDR3 protein has one entry and no DNA is given. Its table records 350,000 to 400,000 distinct CDR3 sequences. The sequencing sample was made of blood T cells: a sorted CD56 or NKG2C T cell subset, CD4+ or CD8+ T cells, or bulk PBMC T cells (not recorded which). The receptors derive from a woman in her forties or fifties in good health.

V is TRBV2 and J is TRBJ2-3; TCRdb indicates TRBD2, and absent DNA this call remains unverified. Germline assignment: CDR1 SNHLY and CDR2 FYNNEI. The CDR3 spans 15 residues. This CDR3 reads CASSENSGSSYTQYF. Based on the CDR3 plus reference TRBV2 and TRBJ2-3, the full variable domain is EPEVTQTPSHQVTQMGQEVILRCVPISNHLYFYWYRQILGQKVEFLVSFYNNEISEKSEIFDDQFSVERPDGSNFTLKIRSTKLEDSAMYFCASSENSGSSYTQYFGPGTRLTVL.

This sequence joins TRBV7-2 and TRBJ2-1; TCRdb calls TRBD2, which cannot be checked without DNA. The V gene's germline CDR1 is SGHTA and CDR2 FQGNSA. CDR3 length equals 15 residues. The CDR3 loop is CASSPYREAYNEQFF.